These 26 T cell receptor beta chains were sequenced from one sample in a study of blood T cell repertoires in COVID-19. Data came from immunoSEQ multiplex PCR; TCRdb stores just in-frame clones and leaves some out. The table lists some 190,000 clones, 88% of them singletons, with under 2% in the top ten. What was sequenced was peripheral blood. The receptors shown here come from a young man with active or convalescent COVID-19.

This clone has only a few counts. V usage is TRBV19 and J usage is TRBJ2-1; a weak D match, TRBD1 (7 bases). CDR1 is LNHDA, CDR2 SQIVND, per germline (reference sequence). This CDR3 region has 14 residues. V was trimmed by 5 bases and J by 7 bases, leaving 15 bases between them. CDR3 coding DNA: TGTGCCAGTAGTCGCCAGGGGGGTGGGAATGAGCAGTTCTTC. It codes for CASSRQGGGNEQFF.

CDR3 coding DNA: TGTGCCAGCAGCTTTACAGGGGGCGATGGCTATGGCTACACCTTC. This gives the protein CASSFTGGDGYGYTF. The rearrangement uses TRBV7-9 and TRBJ1-2; 9 bases are shared with TRBD1. The J segment lost 4 bases and the V segment lost 3 bases, leaving 6 bases of the junction unmatched. CDR3 length: 15 residues. Germline CDR1 SEHNR, CDR2 FQNEAQ (reference sequence).

The chain is built from TRBV6-4 and TRBJ2-1; the match to TRBD2 covers 8 bases. This CDR3 region has 16 residues. J gave up 2 bases and V 4 bases, and 7 bases lay outside the gene matches. Germline values: CDR1 MRHNA, CDR2 SNTAGT. CDR3 DNA sequence: TGTGCCAGCAGTGCGACGCGGGGGGCTGCCTACAATGAGCAGTTCTTC. Translation: CASSATRGAAYNEQFF.

This clone occurred once. The rearrangement joins TRBV6-5 to TRBJ2-5; TRBD1 aligns across 7 bases. Germline CDR1 reads MNHEY; CDR2 reads SVGAGI. V dropped 7 bases and J dropped 6; count of bases not matched to a gene: 14. The CDR3 extends over 15 amino acids. This chain's CDR3 is CASTTEGAPHQTQYF. In nucleotides, the CDR3 is TGTGCCAGCACTACTGAGGGGGCTCCCCACCAGACCCAGTACTTC.

This clone was detected only a few times. In DNA form, the CDR3 reads TGTGCCAGCAGCTTAGCCCCAGGGGGCGGAAACACCATATATTTT. Its translation: CASSLAPGGGNTIYF. J is TRBJ1-3 and V is TRBV7-2; 8 bases line up with TRBD1. The CDR3 is 15 amino acids. Trimming cost V 0 bases and J 4 bases; bases outside gene matches: 2. Germline V gene data show CDR1 as SGHTA and CDR2 as FQGNSA.

V usage is TRBV5-1 and J usage is TRBJ2-2, with D tentatively TRBD1 (6 bases). The CDR3 contains 14 residues. CDR1 SGHRS and CDR2 YFSETQ come from the germline V gene. Deletions cut 2 bases from V and 1 base from J, with 6 bases between. The CDR3 bases are TGCGCCAGCAGCTTACAGGGGAACACCGGGGAGCTGTTTTTT. Residues: CASSLQGNTGELFF.

This clone was found once. The V call is TRBV28, the J call TRBJ1-4; TRBD1 might be the D (5 bases). The CDR3 totals 14 residues. The ends were cut back, 6 bases at V and 8 bases at J, with 16 bases in the middle. Germline V gene data show CDR1 as MDHEN and CDR2 as SYDVKM. This CDR3 is CASSSAGTGEKLFF. The CDR3 nucleotides read TGTGCCAGCAGCTCTGCCGGGACTGGGGAAAAACTGTTTTTT.

The chain uses TRBV5-1 and TRBJ2-3, with D perhaps TRBD2 (5 bases). V was pared by 4 bases and J by 3 bases, with 15 bases between. The CDR3 extends over 15 amino acids. The germline gives CDR1 SGHRS, CDR2 YFSETQ. The DNA for the CDR3 is TGCGCCAGCAGCGGGCCGGGGAGTCTTACAGATACGCAGTATTTT. Translated, it gives CASSGPGSLTDTQYF.

The CDR3 coding sequence is TGTGCCAGCTCAGCCCTTCGGGGGGCTAATGAAAAACTGTTTTTT. It codes for CASSALRGANEKLFF. V gene TRBV18 combines with J gene TRBJ1-4; D is possibly TRBD1 (5 bases). The CDR3 contains 15 residues. Trimming left V 5 bases short and J 3 bases short, with 13 bases between. CDR1 and CDR2 from the germline V gene are KGHSH and LQKENI.

The chain uses TRBV9 and TRBJ2-3; the match to TRBD2 covers 11 bases. The CDR3 spans 15 residues. CDR1 is SGDLS, CDR2 YYNGEE, per germline. The V gene end was trimmed by 4 bases and the J gene end by 4 bases; junction bases not matched to a gene: 5. This CDR3 is CASSFSGGESDTQYF. The CDR3 DNA is TGTGCCAGCAGCTTTAGCGGGGGGGAATCAGATACGCAGTATTTT.

The gene calls are TRBV5-4 and TRBJ2-3, with 11 positions matching TRBD2. The trim removed 2 bases at V and 6 bases at J, leaving 5 bases unmatched. Germline-derived CDR1 and CDR2 are SGHNT and YYREEE (reference sequence). The CDR3 is 15 residues long. The DNA of the CDR3 is TGTGCCAGCAGCTTCCCTAGCGGGGGGACTGATACGCAGTATTTT. It codes for CASSFPSGGTDTQYF.

This chain links TRBV10-1 with TRBJ2-7; TRBD1 matches at 11 bases. Trimming took 3 bases from V and 5 from J; bases not matched to a gene: 6. The CDR3 spans 15 residues. Germline CDR1 and CDR2: WNHNN and SYGVQD (reference sequence). CDR3 sequence reads: CASSDFGQGADEQYF. Written as DNA, the CDR3 is TGCGCCAGCAGTGACTTCGGACAGGGGGCAGACGAGCAGTACTTC.

The chain uses TRBV6-2 or TRBV6-3 and TRBJ1-5; TRBD1 agrees at 9 bases. The CDR3 is made up of 14 amino acids. V shed 2 bases and J 4 bases; nucleotides not matched to a gene: 0. Germline CDR1 reads MNHEY; CDR2 reads SVGEGT. In nucleotides, the CDR3 is TGTGCCAGCAGTTACGGACAGGGGAATCAGCCCCAGCATTTT. The encoded protein is CASSYGQGNQPQHF.

V usage is TRBV30 and J usage is TRBJ1-5; D not certain. Germline V gene data show CDR1 as GTSNPN and CDR2 as SVGIG (reference sequence). The CDR3 extends over 12 amino acids. V lost 0 bases to trimming and J lost 5 bases, with 5 bases between them. CDR3 amino acids: CAWSVLDQPQHF. Written as DNA, the CDR3 is TGTGCCTGGAGTGTACTAGATCAGCCCCAGCATTTT.

This rearrangement joins TRBV2 to TRBJ2-5, with D perhaps TRBD2 (7 bases). This CDR3 region has 15 residues. From germline, CDR1 is SNHLY and CDR2 FYNNEI. Trimming removed 4 bases from V and 4 bases from J, with 16 bases in between. The CDR3 DNA sequence: TGTGCCAGCAGTGGTAGGGGGGGGGCCTTAGAGACCCAGTACTTC. This gives the protein CASSGRGGALETQYF.

This chain uses TRBV3-1 (or the pseudogene TRBV3-2) with TRBJ2-7; a weak D match, TRBD1 (5 bases). The V end was cut by 1 base, the J end by 7 bases, with 11 bases between. The CDR3 is 13 amino acids. The germline V gene has CDR1 LGHDT and CDR2 YNNKEL (reference sequence). The CDR3 loop is CASSQVLGAEQYF. CDR3 DNA sequence: TGTGCCAGCAGCCAAGTCCTTGGGGCAGAGCAGTACTTC.

The chain is built from TRBV12-3 or TRBV12-4 and TRBJ1-2; D remains ambiguous. This CDR3 comprises 13 residues. Trimming stripped 4 bases from V and 8 bases from J, with 14 bases between. CDR3 nucleotide sequence: TGTGCCAGCAGTTCCGTAGAGCTGAGAGGCTACACCTTC. The encoded protein is CASSSVELRGYTF.

This chain uses TRBV6-5 with TRBJ2-7; 7 bases agree with TRBD1. J lost 2 bases, V lost 4 bases, and 5 bases had no gene match. Germline-derived CDR1 and CDR2 are MNHEY and SVGAGI. The CDR3 extends over 14 amino acids. CDR3 sequence: CASSSRTGTYEQYF. DNA for the CDR3: TGTGCCAGCAGTTCAAGGACAGGAACCTACGAGCAGTACTTC.

The chain joins TRBV27 to TRBJ2-1, with TRBD2 matching over 10 bases. V dropped 0 bases and J dropped 9; count of bases not matched to a gene: 8. The CDR3 contains 16 residues. The germline CDR1 and CDR2 sequences are MNHEY and SMNVEV (reference sequence). CDR3 coding DNA: TGTGCCAGCAGTTTATCGTCTAGCGGGGGCCGCCGTGAGCAGTTCTTC. Translated: CASSLSSSGGRREQFF.

As concerns this clone: An end of the junction does not agree with germline; a read error may underlie this. The CDR3, as DNA: TGCGCCCGCAGCCAAGAAGGAGCGGGGGGGATAGCCAAAAACATTCAGTACTTC. Translated: CARSQEGAGGIAKNIQYF. This chain links TRBV4-1 with TRBJ2-4, with TRBD2 matching 10 bases. The CDR3 has 18 amino acids. In germline, CDR1 is MGHRA, CDR2 YSYEKL.

This chain joins TRBV21-1 and TRBJ1-2; the tabulated D call, TRBD1, remains unverified against the DNA. TRBV21-1 has pseudogene status. There are 16 residues in the CDR3. This CDR3 reads CASSKGRQGQAYGYTF. In DNA, the CDR3 is TGTGCCAGCAGCAAAGGTCGACAGGGCCAAGCCTATGGCTACACCTTC.

The chain is built from TRBV7-9 and TRBJ2-2, with a possible D match to TRBD2 (6 bases). Trimming left V 2 bases short and J 6 bases short, with 13 bases between. The CDR3 length is 15 residues. Germline CDR1 SEHNR, CDR2 FQNEAQ (reference sequence). CDR3 sequence: CASSLRRDPPGELFF. The CDR3 region has the DNA TGTGCCAGCAGCTTAAGGCGGGACCCACCCGGGGAGCTGTTTTTT.

This clone was seen just once. The genes are TRBV3-1 (or the pseudogene TRBV3-2) and TRBJ2-6; D gene unclear. CDR1 and CDR2 (germline): LGHDT, YNNKEL (reference sequence). The CDR3 extends over 15 amino acids. V shed 0 bases and J shed 4 bases, with 7 bases lying between them. The CDR3 nucleotides read TGTGCCAGCAGCCAAGAGCACGCGGGGGCCAACGTCCTGACTTTC. Encoded protein: CASSQEHAGANVLTF.

The chain employs TRBV11-2 and TRBJ2-5; 16 bases agree with TRBD2. CDR1 and CDR2 from the germline V gene are SGHAT and FQNNGV. This CDR3 contains 15 residues. The ends lost 5 bases at V and 11 bases at J; junction bases unmatched: 8. The CDR3: CASSPLGLAGGRQYF. The CDR3 nucleotides read TGTGCCAGCAGCCCCTTGGGACTAGCGGGGGGGAGACAGTACTTC.

This chain connects TRBV7-2 to TRBJ2-1, with D perhaps TRBD1 (6 bases). Germline CDR1 SGHTA, CDR2 FQGNSA. Trimming took 3 bases from V and 2 from J, leaving 17 bases between them. The CDR3 totals 17 residues. The CDR3 region is CASSFDPQGRPYNEQFF. The DNA for the CDR3 is TGTGCCAGCAGCTTTGATCCACAGGGAAGGCCCTACAATGAGCAGTTCTTC.

Here the CDR3 DNA reads TGTGCCAGCCCTCTGACAGCTGACATGAACACTGAAGCTTTCTTT. Translated, it gives CASPLTADMNTEAFF. The chain links TRBV2 to TRBJ1-1, with a possible D match to TRBD1 (5 bases). CDR3 length: 15 amino acids. The V end was cut by 8 bases, the J end by 0 bases, with 16 bases between. In germline, CDR1 is SNHLY, CDR2 FYNNEI.